Listed below are T cell receptor beta chains from one sample, sequenced in a study of T cell responses to AZD1222 COVID-19 vaccine. Clones were read by immunoSEQ multiplex PCR, and TCRdb kept only the in-frame ones, dropping some. In the table there are some 130,000 clones, 80% to 90% of which are singletons. The sample was peripheral blood, taken on day 0 of AZD1222 vaccination. The receptors shown here come from an adult in good health. Both conserved end residues are part of each CDR3. D genes are given only for firm matches. Rows give clone size only sometimes, using once, few, many, or a class for an expanded clone.

j_gene	v_gene	abundance	d_gene	CDR3nt	CDR3aa
TRBJ1-3	TRBV5-6	few	-	TGTGCCAGCAGCTCCCCCGGGACCTCTGGAAACACCATATATTTT	CASSSPGTSGNTIYF
TRBJ1-2	TRBV6-1	-	-	TGTGCCAGCAGTGAAGGAGGACGAGGCTATGGCTACACCTTC	CASSEGGRGYGYTF
TRBJ1-2	TRBV4-1	-	-	TGCGCCAGCAGCCGGGGAGATGGCTACACCTTC	CASSRGDGYTF
TRBJ1-4	TRBV30	-	-	TGTGCCTGGGGTTACTCTTCCATTGAAAAACTGTTTTTT	CAWGYSSIEKLFF
TRBJ2-2	TRBV10-1	-	-	TGCGCCAGCAGTGAAGGACGGGGGCCGGGGCCTTGGGGTACCGGGGAGCTGTTTTTT	CASSEGRGPGPWGTGELFF
TRBJ2-1	TRBV16	-	-	TGTGCCAGCAGCCCTGGGACCTCCTACAATGAGCAGTTCTTC	CASSPGTSYNEQFF
TRBJ1-6	TRBV7-3	-	-	TGTGCCAGCAGCGCGCAGGGGTTTGATAATTCACCCCTCCACTTT	CASSAQGFDNSPLHF
TRBJ2-5	TRBV19	-	-	TGTGCCAGTAGTATTCAATCCCGGAACCAAGAGACCCAGTACTTC	CASSIQSRNQETQYF
TRBJ1-1	TRBV11-3	-	-	TGTGCCAGCAGCTTAGAACAGAACACTGAAGCTTTCTTT	CASSLEQNTEAFF
TRBJ2-3	TRBV27	-	-	TGTGCCAGCAGTCCCCTACCCGACGCAGATACGCAGTATTTT	CASSPLPDADTQYF
TRBJ1-2	TRBV7-2	-	-	TGTGCCAGCCATGTGGGGGGGAGTCCCAACTATGGCTACACCTTC	CASHVGGSPNYGYTF
TRBJ1-3	TRBV6-2/TRBV6-3	-	-	TGTGCCAGCAGCCACGGCACGGCTGGAAACACCATATATTTT	CASSHGTAGNTIYF
TRBJ2-3	TRBV29-1	-	-	TGCAGCGCCGAAGGGGGCACAGATACGCAGTATTTT	CSAEGGTDTQYF
TRBJ1-4	TRBV2	once	-	TGTGCCAGCAGTAAGGGGACTAATGAAAAACTGTTTTTT	CASSKGTNEKLFF
TRBJ2-7	TRBV19	-	-	TGTGCCAGTAGTGGCAGAACCTACGAGCAGTACTTC	CASSGRTYEQYF
TRBJ2-3	TRBV19	-	TRBD2	TGTGCCAGTAGTATATTTAGGGGTTCGACTAGCGGCTATACGCAGTATTTT	CASSIFRGSTSGYTQYF
TRBJ2-5	TRBV6-2/TRBV6-3	-	TRBD2	TGTGCCAGCAGTTTGCAGGGCGGGGGTTACGAGACCCAGTACTTC	CASSLQGGGYETQYF
TRBJ1-1	TRBV28	-	-	TGTGCCAGCACGGGAATGGTGGGTCCTGAAGCTTTCTTT	CASTGMVGPEAFF
TRBJ1-2	TRBV27	-	-	TGTGCCGGCAGTTCCTTACCGGGCTATGGCTACACCTTC	CAGSSLPGYGYTF
TRBJ1-5	TRBV6-6	-	-	TGTGCCAGCATCCAGGGAGTCGCCAATCAGCCCCAGCATTTT	CASIQGVANQPQHF
TRBJ2-7	TRBV19	-	-	TGTGCCAGTAGTGACGGCGTGGGCGAGCAGTACTTC	CASSDGVGEQYF
TRBJ2-1	TRBV9	-	-	TGTGCCAGCAGCGTTCTCAGTAGCTCCTACAATGAGCAGTTCTTC	CASSVLSSSYNEQFF
TRBJ1-2	TRBV2	-	-	TGTGCCAGCAGTGACAGGTCCCTGAGCTACACCTTC	CASSDRSLSYTF
TRBJ1-1	TRBV5-1	-	-	TGCGCCAGCAGCGGCACGGTGAACACTGAAGCTTTCTTT	CASSGTVNTEAFF
TRBJ1-2	TRBV28	once	TRBD1	TGTGCCAGCAGTTTATTGGGGACAGTAATCTATGGCTACACCTTC	CASSLLGTVIYGYTF
TRBJ1-4	TRBV4-3	few	-	TGCGCCAGCAGCCAAGATATTGCAACTAATGAAAAACTGTTTTTT	CASSQDIATNEKLFF
TRBJ2-7	TRBV6-2/TRBV6-3	-	-	TGTGCCAGCAGTGTGACAGTATACGAGCAGTACTTC	CASSVTVYEQYF
TRBJ2-4	TRBV29-1	once	-	TGCAGCGTTGAAATCGGGGGCGGAAACATTCAGTACTTC	CSVEIGGGNIQYF
TRBJ1-2	TRBV6-5	-	-	TGTGCCAGCAGTTACGGCCAGGGCACGCACGGCTACACCTTC	CASSYGQGTHGYTF
TRBJ1-1	TRBV6-5	-	-	TGTGCCAGCACCCTGCGGGGAGCCACTGAAGCTTTCTTT	CASTLRGATEAFF
TRBJ1-2	TRBV5-4	-	TRBD1	TGTGCCAGCAGGGACAGGGCCGCTAACTATGGCTACACCTTC	CASRDRAANYGYTF
TRBJ1-1	TRBV9	-	-	TGTGCCAGCAGCGTAGGACAAGCCGGCACTGAAGCTTTCTTT	CASSVGQAGTEAFF
TRBJ1-5	TRBV7-6	-	-	TGTGCCAGCAGCGCGTTGGGGGGCGCGGATCAGCCCCAGCATTTT	CASSALGGADQPQHF
TRBJ2-7	TRBV6-5	-	-	TGTGCCAGCAGCATTGGAACGGGGCTCGCCGAGCAGTACTTC	CASSIGTGLAEQYF
TRBJ2-7	TRBV6-5	-	TRBD2	TGTGCCAGCAGTTACTCGAACGGGAGGGGAAACTACGAGCAGTACTTC	CASSYSNGRGNYEQYF
TRBJ1-2	TRBV10-3	-	-	TGTGCCATCAGTGAGCTCCGAGCTCGGATACACTATGGCTACACCTTC	CAISELRARIHYGYTF
TRBJ2-1	TRBV24-1	-	-	TGTGCCACCAGTTTGGACAATGAGCAGTTCTTC	CATSLDNEQFF
TRBJ1-4	TRBV27	-	TRBD1	TGTGCCAGCAGTCGCCGGGACAGGGAAGGCGAAAAACTGTTTTTT	CASSRRDREGEKLFF
TRBJ2-7	TRBV5-5	-	-	TGTGCCAGCAGCGCGGGGGACAGGTCCTACGAGCAGTACTTC	CASSAGDRSYEQYF
TRBJ2-7	TRBV28	-	TRBD2	TGTGCCAGCAGTTTTCTGGCCTCCAGCGGGAGGGTTACCTACGAGCAGTACTTC	CASSFLASSGRVTYEQYF
TRBJ1-2	TRBV7-9	-	-	TGTGCCAGCAGCCCATCTTATGGCTACACCTTC	CASSPSYGYTF
TRBJ1-5	TRBV28	-	TRBD1	TGTGCCAGCAGTTTATCGTGGGGACAGCATAGCAATCAGCCCCAGCATTTT	CASSLSWGQHSNQPQHF
TRBJ2-1	TRBV5-6	-	TRBD1	TGTGCCAGCAGCTCTACTGACAGGGGCTATGAGCAGTTCTTC	CASSSTDRGYEQFF
TRBJ1-3	TRBV5-6	-	-	TGTGCCAGCAGCTCCCGGGGACACTCTGGAAACACCATATATTTT	CASSSRGHSGNTIYF